Given below is one TCR beta chain in context. The record originates from a study of blood T cells in healthy people across ages. Trimming pared 5 bases from V and 2 bases from J, leaving 18 bases between. The CDR3 loop spans 16 amino acids. Germline loops: CDR1 SGHVS, CDR2 FQNEAQ. For the second PCR, which ran for about 7 to 11 cycles, a sample-barcoded 5' primer and a J-beta primer mix were used. MiXCR, run by TCRdb on the 5' RACE reads, gives a single entry per CDR3 protein. The sample has about 1.6 million distinct CDR3 sequences; approximately 32% are singletons. Sequences were obtained from blood. This chain uses TRBV7-8 with TRBJ2-5; D is possibly TRBD2 (6 bases). The TCR originated in a woman aged 25 to 39 in good health. The CDR3 here is CASSVDPGARQETQYF. CDR3 in DNA: TGTGCCAGCAGCGTAGACCCGGGAGCCCGTCAAGAGACCCAGTACTTC.